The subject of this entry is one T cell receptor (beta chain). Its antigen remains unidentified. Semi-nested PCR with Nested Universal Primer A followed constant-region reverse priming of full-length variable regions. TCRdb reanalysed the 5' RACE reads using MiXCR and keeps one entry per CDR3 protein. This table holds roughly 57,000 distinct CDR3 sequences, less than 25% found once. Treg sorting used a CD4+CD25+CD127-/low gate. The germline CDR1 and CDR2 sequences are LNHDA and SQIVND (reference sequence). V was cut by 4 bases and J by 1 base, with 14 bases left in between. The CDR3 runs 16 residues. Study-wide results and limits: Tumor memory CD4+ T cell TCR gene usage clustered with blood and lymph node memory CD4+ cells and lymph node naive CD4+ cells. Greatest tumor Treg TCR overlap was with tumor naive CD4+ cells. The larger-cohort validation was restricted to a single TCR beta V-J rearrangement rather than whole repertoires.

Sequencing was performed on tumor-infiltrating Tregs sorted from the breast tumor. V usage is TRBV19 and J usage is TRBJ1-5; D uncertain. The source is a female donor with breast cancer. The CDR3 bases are TGTGCCAGTAGTAGCAAACCGACTACCAGCAATCAGCCCCAGCATTTT. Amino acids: CASSSKPTTSNQPQHF.